This is a list of T cell receptor beta chains from one sample in a study of blood T cell repertoires in COVID-19. Using immunoSEQ multiplex PCR, the repertoire was profiled, and TCRdb retains in-frame clones only, with some absent. The sample includes roughly 250,000 clones, about 82% of them seen just once. Sequences were obtained from PBMCs or T cells enriched from blood (not recorded which). The origin of the receptors is a woman in her 50s who had recovered from COVID-19. The CDR3 runs from the conserved cysteine through the conserved F or W. D genes are given only for firm matches. Expanded clones are given a class, and other clones once, few, many or no size at all.

>.|TRBJ2-5|.|TRBV7-9
CASSLTPSGQETQYF
TGTGCCAGCAGCTTAACCCCAAGCGGGCAAGAGACCCAGTACTTC
>.|TRBJ1-2|TRBD1|TRBV5-5
CASSDTGTGGRGYTF
TGTGCCAGCAGCGATACCGGGACAGGGGGCCGAGGCTACACCTTC
>.|TRBJ1-4|.|TRBV5-5
CASSLLQVQNEKLFF
TGTGCCAGCAGCTTGCTGCAGGTCCAGAATGAAAAACTGTTTTTT
>.|TRBJ2-7|.|TRBV2
CASRGSTYEQYF
TGTGCCAGCCGGGGGAGCACCTACGAGCAGTACTTC
>.|TRBJ2-1|TRBD2|TRBV4-1
CASSQEEGWGGDEQFF
TGCGCCAGCAGCCAAGAAGAGGGATGGGGGGGGGATGAGCAGTTCTTC
>.|TRBJ2-3|.|TRBV7-7
CASSSRFTDTQYF
TGTGCTAGCAGCTCCCGGTTCACAGATACGCAGTATTTT
>once|TRBJ1-1|.|TRBV11-3
CASSHPLRGLMNTEAFF
TGTGCCAGCAGCCACCCCCTACGGGGATTGATGAACACTGAAGCTTTCTTT
>.|TRBJ1-2|.|TRBV5-5
CASSQLTGPYNYGYTF
TGTGCCAGCAGCCAGCTCACAGGACCCTATAACTATGGCTACACCTTC
>.|TRBJ1-2|.|TRBV9
CASSFQGYGYTF
TGTGCCAGCAGCTTCCAGGGTTATGGCTACACCTTC
>.|TRBJ1-1|TRBD1|TRBV10-1
CASTQQGARNGSTEAFF
TGCGCCAGCACCCAACAGGGGGCGCGAAACGGGTCCACTGAAGCTTTCTTT
>.|TRBJ2-6|.|TRBV2
CASRASNSGANVLTF
TGTGCCAGCAGGGCTTCAAACTCTGGGGCCAACGTCCTGACTTTC
>.|TRBJ1-2|.|TRBV19
CASSTNRGQTNYGYTF
TGTGCCAGTAGTACCAACAGAGGGCAAACTAACTATGGCTACACCTTC
>.|TRBJ1-6|TRBD1|TRBV7-3
CASSLMGQSNSPLHF
TGTGCCAGCAGCTTAATGGGACAGAGTAATTCACCCCTCCACTTT
>.|TRBJ2-6|.|TRBV11-3
CASSLENFQGLLAGANVLTF
TGTGCCAGCAGCTTAGAAAATTTCCAGGGTTTACTTGCTGGGGCCAACGTCCTGACTTTC
>once|TRBJ2-3|TRBD2|TRBV28
CASRGWTGGTDTQYF
TGTGCCAGCAGGGGGTGGACGGGGGGAACAGATACGCAGTATTTT
>.|TRBJ1-4|.|TRBV30
CAWSPLWDKSNEKLFF
TGTGCCTGGAGTCCTCTATGGGACAAAAGCAATGAAAAACTGTTTTTT
>.|TRBJ2-1|TRBD2|TRBV24-1
CATSDFNLKRGSYNEQFF
TGTGCCACCAGTGATTTTAATTTGAAGCGGGGCTCCTACAATGAGCAGTTCTTC
>.|TRBJ2-1|TRBD2|TRBV6-6
CASSPPGRAGDEQFF
TGTGCCAGTTCCCCCCCCGGGAGGGCTGGGGATGAGCAGTTCTTC
>.|TRBJ1-1|.|TRBV2
CASTRGMDTEAFF
TGTGCCAGCACACGGGGTATGGACACTGAAGCTTTCTTT
>.|TRBJ1-4|.|TRBV27
CASSFDLGEKLFF
TGTGCCAGCAGTTTCGACCTCGGGGAAAAACTGTTTTTT
>.|TRBJ2-5|.|TRBV18
CASSPTGIQETQYF
TGTGCCAGCTCACCTACAGGTATCCAAGAGACCCAGTACTTC
>.|TRBJ2-7|.|TRBV6-5
CASSKAGTSSYEQYF
TGTGCCAGCAGCAAAGCCGGGACAAGCTCCTACGAGCAGTACTTC
>few|TRBJ2-3|.|TRBV20-1
CSARLEDTQYF
TGCAGTGCTAGACTAGAGGATACGCAGTATTTT
>.|TRBJ1-4|.|TRBV20-1
CSAAGEEKLFF
TGCAGTGCAGCCGGGGAAGAAAAACTGTTTTTT
>.|TRBJ1-5|.|TRBV7-8
CASSPLSSSNQPQHF
TGTGCCAGCAGCCCCCTTTCCAGTAGCAATCAGCCCCAGCATTTT
>few|TRBJ1-1|TRBD1|TRBV6-5
CASNGQGRNTEAFF
TGTGCCAGCAACGGACAGGGTAGGAACACTGAAGCTTTCTTT
>.|TRBJ2-1|TRBD2|TRBV5-6
CASRQLAGGAYNEQFF
TGTGCCAGCAGACAACTAGCGGGAGGGGCCTACAATGAGCAGTTCTTC
>.|TRBJ2-1|TRBD2|TRBV7-9
CASSLGAREREGYNEQFF
TGTGCCAGCAGCTTAGGGGCTAGAGAGCGGGAGGGCTACAATGAGCAGTTCTTC